This TCR beta chain was obtained from a study of T cells after yellow fever vaccination. Study findings and constraints: Overall, a small share of clonotypes was seen in both CD4 and CD8 compartments. Most primary-vaccination clones reappeared after the booster (around 95% CD4, 85% to 90% CD8).

This clonotype was recorded a few times. Antigen unknown. Template switching by 5'RACE produced TCR cDNA, adding a universal primer site and UMIs. MiXCR, run by TCRdb on the 5' RACE reads, gives a single entry per CDR3 protein. The profile covers around 310,000 distinct CDR3 sequences, with about 4% appearing a single time and 24% taken by the ten largest. CDR3 length equals 15 residues. CDR1 is DFQATT and CDR2 is SNEGSKA in the germline V gene (reference sequence). V was pared by 1 base and J by 0 bases, with 4 bases of the junction left unmatched. The clonotype comes from a man aged 18 to 29 who received the YFV17D yellow fever vaccine. The V gene is TRBV20-1, the J gene TRBJ1-2; 8 nucleotides line up with TRBD1. Sequenced material: PBMCs, taken 5 days after the yellow fever booster vaccination. The CDR3 protein is CSARGGQGANYGYTF. The CDR3 bases are TGCAGTGCTAGAGGAGGACAGGGCGCTAACTATGGCTACACCTTC.